The 30 T cell receptor beta chains given below trace back to one sample, sequenced in a study of shared clonotypes between healthy human individuals. Assay used: immunoSEQ multiplex PCR; TCRdb lists only in-frame clones, some missing. The sample lists about 2,500,000 clones, approximately 92% seen once, with around 0.14% in the top ten. Sequenced sample: naive CD4+ T cells sorted from blood. As to subset: CD45RA+ positively selected. These receptors came from a man in his late teens or twenties in good health.

V is TRBV5-1 and J is TRBJ2-1; 13 bases map to TRBD2. CDR1 and CDR2 (germline): SGHRS, YFSETQ. The CDR3 runs 15 residues. Germline trimming cut 4 bases from V and 10 bases from J; bases unmatched to any gene: 8. CDR3 region: CASSTGLAGENEQFF. The DNA of the CDR3 is TGCGCCAGCAGCACTGGACTAGCGGGAGAAAACGAGCAGTTCTTC.

The genes are TRBV5-1 and TRBJ2-3, with TRBD1 matching 7 bases. With 7 bases clipped from V and 0 bases from J, the junction kept 8 bases outside the gene matches. The length of the CDR3 is 15 residues. CDR1 SGHRS and CDR2 YFSETQ come from the germline V gene. DNA for the CDR3: TGCGCCAGCGCCGAGGGACAGCCTAGCACAGATACGCAGTATTTT. It encodes CASAEGQPSTDTQYF.

The chain has TRBV30 and TRBJ2-5; TRBD2 agrees at 7 bases. The CDR3 is 15 residues long. Trimming took 2 bases from V and 2 from J; bases not matched to a gene: 8. Germline CDR1 is GTSNPN and CDR2 is SVGIG (reference sequence). DNA for the CDR3: TGTGCCTGGAGTTCACTTCGGGGGGTTCAAGAGACCCAGTACTTC. Its protein is CAWSSLRGVQETQYF.

The genes are TRBV7-3 and TRBJ2-1, with 8 nucleotides matching TRBD2. The germline gives CDR1 SGHTA, CDR2 FQGTGA. V gave up 5 bases and J gave up 1 base; unmatched junction bases: 13. The CDR3 is 18 residues long. CDR3 in amino acids: CASSPQGGAGGSYNEQFF. CDR3 in DNA: TGTGCCAGCAGCCCCCAAGGTGGGGCGGGGGGATCCTACAATGAGCAGTTCTTC. The variable domain in full, with the rest retrieved from reference TRBV7-3 and TRBJ2-1, is GAGVSQTPSNKVTEKGKYVELRCDPISGHTALYWYRQSLGQGPEFLIYFQGTGAADDSGLPNDRFFAVRPEGSVSTLKIQRTERGDSAVYLCASSPQGGAGGSYNEQFFGPGTRLTVL.

The J gene is TRBJ1-1, the V gene TRBV10-3, with TRBD1 identical over 10 bases. V lost 5 bases to trimming and J lost 5 bases; unmatched junction nucleotides: 5. Germline V gene lookup returns CDR1 ENHRY and CDR2 SYGVKD. The CDR3 is 14 amino acids. The CDR3 nucleotides are TGTGCCATCAGTTTCGGGACAGGGGATACTGAAGCTTTCTTT. Its translation is CAISFGTGDTEAFF.

The gene calls are TRBV6-1 and TRBJ2-2; 7 bases align to TRBD1. The CDR3 is made up of 15 amino acids. V was pared by 8 bases and J by 4 bases, with 10 bases of the junction left unmatched. Germline CDR1 MNHNS, CDR2 SASEGT. CDR3 region: CASESTGAGTGELFF. The CDR3 coding sequence is TGTGCCAGCGAATCAACAGGGGCAGGCACCGGGGAGCTGTTTTTT.

The chain carries TRBV6-1 and TRBJ2-3, with 7 bases identical to TRBD2. Per germline, CDR1 MNHNS and CDR2 SASEGT. The V gene end was trimmed by 5 bases and the J gene end by 6 bases; junction bases not matched to a gene: 11. This CDR3 has 15 residues. For the CDR3, the DNA is TGTGCCAGCAGTCCGCCTAGCGGACCCCCCGATACGCAGTATTTT. Translation gives CASSPPSGPPDTQYF.

This clone showed up just a few times. The chain has TRBV30 and TRBJ1-5; a weak D match, TRBD1 (6 bases). The V end was cut by 2 bases, the J end by 2 bases, with 13 bases between. This CDR3 region has 15 residues. Germline CDR1 and CDR2: GTSNPN and SVGIG (reference sequence). The CDR3 DNA follows: TGTGCCTGGAGTCCTACGGGGGGCGGCAATCAGCCCCAGCATTTT. Protein: CAWSPTGGGNQPQHF.

This chain uses TRBV18 with TRBJ2-3, with TRBD2 matching over 11 bases. Losses at the gene ends were 3 bases for V and 3 bases for J; bases not matched to a gene: 2. CDR1 is KGHSH and CDR2 is LQKENI in the germline V gene. This CDR3 is built from 15 residues. The CDR3 bases are TGTGCCAGCTCACCGACTAGCGGGAAAACAGATACGCAGTATTTT. Translating it yields CASSPTSGKTDTQYF.

The rearrangement joins TRBV5-4 to TRBJ2-2; either TRBD1 or TRBD2 may fit D (6 bases each). This CDR3 region has 17 residues. CDR1 and CDR2 from the germline V gene are SGHNT and YYREEE (reference sequence). Trimming pared 3 bases from V and 3 bases from J, leaving 18 bases between. The CDR3 reads CASSSGVQGPYTGELFF. CDR3 sequence (DNA): TGTGCCAGCAGCTCGGGGGTTCAGGGGCCTTACACCGGGGAGCTGTTTTTT.

This chain uses TRBV19 with TRBJ2-1; D could derive from TRBD1 or TRBD2 (7 bases each). From germline, CDR1 is LNHDA and CDR2 SQIVND (reference sequence). The CDR3 runs to 17 residues. The V and J ends lost 6 bases and 1 base respectively, with 19 bases between them. The CDR3 DNA reads as TGTGCCAGTAGGTATTCAGGGGGGGACAGTTCCTACAATGAGCAGTTCTTC. This encodes CASRYSGGDSSYNEQFF. The full variable domain, its missing parts supplied by reference TRBV19 and TRBJ2-1, is DGGITQSPKYLFRKEGQNVTLSCEQNLNHDAMYWYRQDPGQGLRLIYYSQIVNDFQKGDIAEGYSVSREKKESFPLTVTSAQKNPTAFYLCASRYSGGDSSYNEQFFGPGTRLTVL.

The V and J genes are TRBV25-1 and TRBJ1-2, with TRBD1 as a possible D gene (5 bases). CDR3 length equals 14 residues. Germline assignment: CDR1 MGHDK and CDR2 SYGVNS. V lost 6 bases to trimming and J lost 2 bases, with 13 bases between them. CDR3 nucleotides: TGTGCCAGCAGGGGGGACGGAAACAACTATGGCTACACCTTC. Translating gives CASRGDGNNYGYTF.

The CDR3 reads CASSFGQPNEQYF. The CDR3 DNA reads as TGTGCCAGCAGCTTCGGACAGCCCAACGAGCAGTACTTC. The chain carries TRBV7-9 and TRBJ2-7; tentative D call: TRBD1 (6 bases). Trimming removed 3 bases at V and 5 bases at J, with 11 bases between. This CDR3 is built from 13 residues. From germline, CDR1 is SEHNR and CDR2 FQNEAQ (reference sequence).

This chain joins TRBV6-6 and TRBJ2-7; tentatively, D is TRBD1 (5 bases). The CDR3 has 13 residues. The germline CDR1 and CDR2 sequences are MNHNY and SVGAGI (reference sequence). V was clipped by 5 bases and J by 5 bases, with 13 bases between them. The CDR3 spells CASSVDRRDEQYF. The CDR3 nucleotides are TGTGCCAGCAGTGTTGACAGAAGGGACGAGCAGTACTTC.

This clone was observed once. The chain recombines TRBV4-1 with TRBJ2-5; TRBD2 matches at 12 bases. This CDR3 comprises 14 residues. V gave up 3 bases and J gave up 14 bases; unmatched junction bases: 10. Germline V lookup: CDR1 MGHRA, CDR2 YSYEKL. The CDR3 DNA is TGCGCCAGCAGCCATCCCCTCCTAGCGGGGGGGCCCTACTTC. It encodes CASSHPLLAGGPYF.

The chain has TRBV7-2 and TRBJ1-2; 8 nucleotides match TRBD1. V was clipped by 1 base and J by 3 bases; unmatched bases: 4. Germline CDR1 and CDR2: SGHTA and FQGNSA. The CDR3 covers 15 residues. CDR3 amino acids: CASSLVQGAYYGYTF. DNA for the CDR3: TGTGCCAGCAGCTTAGTTCAGGGGGCCTACTATGGCTACACCTTC.

The V gene is TRBV7-2, the J gene TRBJ2-1, with D hard to call. V was shortened by 5 bases and J by 4 bases, with 9 bases between the two germline ends. CDR1 SGHTA and CDR2 FQGNSA come from the germline V gene. This CDR3 comprises 13 residues. The CDR3 bases are TGTGCCAGCAGCGCCGACGTATACAATGAGCAGTTCTTC. Translated: CASSADVYNEQFF.

The chain combines TRBV6-5 with TRBJ1-2; TRBD1 aligns across 8 bases. V lost 2 bases, J lost 8 bases, and 7 bases stayed unmatched. This CDR3 comprises 14 residues. CDR1 and CDR2 (germline): MNHEY, SVGAGI. CDR3 nucleotides: TGTGCCAGCAGTTACCTACAGGGGGATCGGGGCTACACCTTC. Translated: CASSYLQGDRGYTF.

In its sample, this clone was seen once. J is TRBJ2-7 and V is TRBV19; D may be TRBD2 (7 bases). The germline CDR1 and CDR2 sequences are LNHDA and SQIVND (reference sequence). CDR3 length equals 14 residues. Between the trimmed V and J ends, which lost 3 bases and 6 bases, there was a span of 15 bases. The CDR3: CASSIKGGSTEQYF. In DNA form, the CDR3 reads TGTGCCAGTAGTATCAAGGGGGGGAGCACCGAGCAGTACTTC.

Worth noting for this clone: Other DNA sequences of this sample code for an identical CDR3. The CDR3 sequence: CASSLGGSSYNEQFF. Here the CDR3 DNA reads TGTGCCAGCAGCTTAGGTGGGAGCTCCTACAATGAGCAGTTCTTC. The genes are TRBV11-3 and TRBJ2-1; weak D call: TRBD2 (5 bases). The CDR3 is 15 residues long. Trimming pared 1 base from V and 0 bases from J, leaving 7 bases between. CDR1 and CDR2 (germline): SGHNT, YENEEA.

The CDR3 bases are TGCGCCAGCAGCTGGATCCCCGCGGGAGGAGGGCCAGAGCAGTTCTTC. This sequence encodes CASSWIPAGGGPEQFF. The rearrangement uses TRBV5-1 and TRBJ2-1, with TRBD2 matching 8 bases. The CDR3 runs 16 residues. Germline CDR1 is SGHRS and CDR2 is YFSETQ. V gave up 3 bases and J gave up 10 bases; unmatched junction bases: 15.

This chain links TRBV7-9 with TRBJ2-6; D gene ambiguous. Germline lookup yields CDR1 SEHNR and CDR2 FQNEAQ (reference sequence). Trimming took off 4 bases at V and 4 bases at J, with 14 bases between the two ends. The CDR3 loop spans 16 amino acids. As DNA, the CDR3 is TGTGCCAGCAGCTCTTGGACGAGTGGAGGGGCCAACGTCCTGACTTTC. Its protein product is CASSSWTSGGANVLTF.

This chain connects TRBV6-5 to TRBJ1-2; D unresolved. Looked up from germline, CDR1 is MNHEY and CDR2 is SVGAGI. Trimming removed 2 bases from V and 6 bases from J, with 16 bases in between. There are 15 residues in the CDR3. CDR3 sequence (DNA): TGTGCCAGCAGTTACACCGTCGACACTTCTAATGGCTACACCTTC. The encoded protein is CASSYTVDTSNGYTF.

This chain connects TRBV2 to TRBJ1-5; D may be TRBD1 (5 bases). CDR1 is SNHLY and CDR2 is FYNNEI in the germline V gene. This CDR3 has 14 residues. The V gene lost 7 bases and the J gene lost 4 bases, with 14 bases spanning the gap. The CDR3 spells CASNDRQPNQPQHF. Here the CDR3 DNA reads TGTGCCAGCAACGACAGACAGCCAAATCAGCCCCAGCATTTT.

The V and J genes are TRBV28 and TRBJ1-2; D gene unclear. Germline assignment: CDR1 MDHEN and CDR2 SYDVKM. V was pared by 7 bases and J by 0 bases, with 6 bases between. The CDR3 totals 12 residues. The CDR3, as DNA: TGTGCCAGCATGGATACTAACTATGGCTACACCTTC. Protein: CASMDTNYGYTF.

This clone was detected only once. As DNA, the CDR3 is TGTGCCAGCAGTTACTCCGACAGGGAAGGTCAGCCCCAGCATTTT. Its translation is CASSYSDREGQPQHF. The chain has TRBV6-5 and TRBJ1-5, with TRBD1 identical over 7 bases. J lost 6 bases, V lost 0 bases, and 5 bases had no gene match. Germline V gives CDR1 MNHEY, CDR2 SVGAGI. The CDR3 contains 15 residues.

The chain links TRBV2 to TRBJ2-5; D is perhaps TRBD2 (7 bases). Trimming cost V 4 bases and J 5 bases, with 17 bases left between them. Germline assignment: CDR1 SNHLY and CDR2 FYNNEI. The CDR3 is made up of 15 amino acids. The CDR3: CASSASLGGRETQYF. As DNA, the CDR3 is TGTGCCAGCAGTGCCTCCCTGGGGGGGCGGGAGACCCAGTACTTC.

This sequence joins TRBV6-6 and TRBJ1-2; no firm D call. The CDR3 contains 15 residues. Germline V gene sequence: CDR1 MNHNY, CDR2 SVGAGI (reference sequence). V shed 4 bases and J shed 0 bases, with 12 bases lying between them. The CDR3 sequence: CASSSDGEANYGYTF. The CDR3 DNA sequence: TGTGCCAGCAGTTCGGACGGGGAAGCTAACTATGGCTACACCTTC.

V and J are TRBV5-4 and TRBJ2-2, with D perhaps being TRBD1 or TRBD2 (5 bases each). This CDR3 has 15 residues. The V end lost 0 bases, the J end lost 3 bases, and 9 bases lay between the germline ends. Germline CDR1 is SGHNT and CDR2 is YYREEE (reference sequence). The CDR3 is CASSLGGTDTGELFF. CDR3 DNA: TGTGCCAGCAGCTTGGGGGGGACGGACACCGGGGAGCTGTTTTTT.

The chain is built from TRBV28 and TRBJ1-6; tentative D call: TRBD1 (5 bases). The CDR3 covers 14 residues. Trimming left V 6 bases short and J 9 bases short, with 15 bases between. Germline CDR1 MDHEN, CDR2 SYDVKM. CDR3 nucleotides: TGTGCCAGCAGCCCCGGGGGTAGAGGTTCACCCCTCCACTTT. Protein product: CASSPGGRGSPLHF.